This is a list of T cell receptor beta chains from one sample in a study of cytomegalovirus exposure and HLA in healthy donors. The protocol was immunoSEQ multiplex PCR, while the TCRdb copy is restricted to in-frame clones and leaves out a portion. The sample has roughly 300,000 clones; roughly 90% are singletons. Sequencing input: PBMCs. All receptors come from a woman aged 30 to 39 in good health and CMV-seropositive. Each CDR3 is given with its conserved first and last residue. D genes are given only for firm matches. Where a row states a size, it is once, few, many or the class of an expanded clone; other rows omit it.

clone_size: -; d_call: TRBD2; j_call: TRBJ2-3; v_call: TRBV27; cdr3_nt: TGTGCCAGCAGTTTACTCGCGGGGGTCACAGATACGCAGTATTTT; cdr3_aa: CASSLLAGVTDTQYF
clone_size: -; d_call: -; j_call: TRBJ2-1; v_call: TRBV7-6; cdr3_nt: TGTGCCAGCAGACCCACGCGTGGGGGCTACAATGAGCAGTTCTTC; cdr3_aa: CASRPTRGGYNEQFF
clone_size: -; d_call: -; j_call: TRBJ1-1; v_call: TRBV19; cdr3_nt: TGTGCCAGTAGTGTTCGCCAGATCCCTAAAGCTTTCTTT; cdr3_aa: CASSVRQIPKAFF
clone_size: once; d_call: -; j_call: TRBJ2-3; v_call: TRBV7-6; cdr3_nt: TGTGCCAGCAGCCCCACCCCAGGTAGCGATACGCAGTATTTT; cdr3_aa: CASSPTPGSDTQYF
clone_size: -; d_call: -; j_call: TRBJ2-5; v_call: TRBV27; cdr3_nt: TGTGCCAGCAGTTTAAGGTACCAAGAGACCCAGTACTTC; cdr3_aa: CASSLRYQETQYF
clone_size: -; d_call: -; j_call: TRBJ2-2; v_call: TRBV2; cdr3_nt: TGTGCCAGCAGGGGAAAGTGGGGAAGTACGAACACCGGGGAGCTGTTTTTT; cdr3_aa: CASRGKWGSTNTGELFF
clone_size: -; d_call: TRBD2; j_call: TRBJ2-7; v_call: TRBV5-1; cdr3_nt: TGCGCCAGCAGCTTGGCCTTGGCTAGCGGGGGGGTTTACTTC; cdr3_aa: CASSLALASGGVYF
clone_size: -; d_call: TRBD1; j_call: TRBJ2-7; v_call: TRBV28; cdr3_nt: TGTGCCAGCAGTTTACCCGGGACAGGGGCATACGAGCAGTACTTC; cdr3_aa: CASSLPGTGAYEQYF
clone_size: -; d_call: -; j_call: TRBJ2-2; v_call: TRBV28; cdr3_nt: TGTGCCAGCAGTGCAGACTGGCCCGGGGAGCTGTTTTTT; cdr3_aa: CASSADWPGELFF
clone_size: -; d_call: -; j_call: TRBJ1-2; v_call: TRBV7-8; cdr3_nt: TGTGCCAGCAGCTTAGTAGTCACAGGCGGTGGCTACACCTTC; cdr3_aa: CASSLVVTGGGYTF
clone_size: -; d_call: TRBD2; j_call: TRBJ2-7; v_call: TRBV7-2; cdr3_nt: TGTGCCAGCAGCTTACAAAAACAACCCGGGACTAGCCGCGGGCAGTACTTC; cdr3_aa: CASSLQKQPGTSRGQYF
clone_size: -; d_call: -; j_call: TRBJ1-1; v_call: TRBV5-1; cdr3_nt: TGCGCCAGCAGCTTGGAGGGGACCGGGGACACTGAAGCTTTCTTT; cdr3_aa: CASSLEGTGDTEAFF
clone_size: -; d_call: TRBD1; j_call: TRBJ1-4; v_call: TRBV30; cdr3_nt: TGTGCCTGGAGTGCCACAGGGGGCCCTGGTGAAAAACTGTTTTTT; cdr3_aa: CAWSATGGPGEKLFF
clone_size: -; d_call: -; j_call: TRBJ2-7; v_call: TRBV4-3; cdr3_nt: TGCGCCAGCAGCCAAGATGGTGCAGGGGTCCCCTACGAGCAGTACTTC; cdr3_aa: CASSQDGAGVPYEQYF
clone_size: -; d_call: -; j_call: TRBJ1-4; v_call: TRBV5-1; cdr3_nt: TGCGCCAGCAGCTTCGCCACAGGTGAAAAACTGTTTTTT; cdr3_aa: CASSFATGEKLFF
clone_size: -; d_call: -; j_call: TRBJ2-7; v_call: TRBV27; cdr3_nt: TGTGCCAGCAGTCCGCTCGCGCGGACCTACGAGCAGTACTTC; cdr3_aa: CASSPLARTYEQYF
clone_size: -; d_call: -; j_call: TRBJ2-3; v_call: TRBV6-4; cdr3_nt: TGTGCCAGCAGTGACCCGGGACGGGGGGATACGCAGTATTTT; cdr3_aa: CASSDPGRGDTQYF
clone_size: -; d_call: -; j_call: TRBJ2-7; v_call: TRBV9; cdr3_nt: TGTGCCAGCAGCCAAACTTTGGGGTTCGAGCAGTACTTC; cdr3_aa: CASSQTLGFEQYF
clone_size: -; d_call: TRBD1; j_call: TRBJ1-1; v_call: TRBV5-4; cdr3_nt: TGTGCCAGCAGCCCCCAGACGACAGGGAATACTGAAGCTTTCTTT; cdr3_aa: CASSPQTTGNTEAFF
clone_size: once; d_call: TRBD1; j_call: TRBJ2-1; v_call: TRBV15; cdr3_nt: TGTGCCACCAGCCCCTATGGGGACAGGGGGGACAATGAGCAGTTCTTC; cdr3_aa: CATSPYGDRGDNEQFF
clone_size: -; d_call: -; j_call: TRBJ2-7; v_call: TRBV5-1; cdr3_nt: TGCGCCAGCAGCTACGAGGGACCCTCTTGGGAGCAGTACTTC; cdr3_aa: CASSYEGPSWEQYF
clone_size: -; d_call: TRBD2; j_call: TRBJ2-3; v_call: TRBV19; cdr3_nt: TGTGCCAGTAGGTCGGGACTAGCGGTAGATACGCAGTATTTT; cdr3_aa: CASRSGLAVDTQYF
clone_size: -; d_call: TRBD2; j_call: TRBJ2-5; v_call: TRBV6-5; cdr3_nt: TGTGCCAGCAGTTACTCGATCCGCGGGGGGTTTGAGACCCAGTACTTC; cdr3_aa: CASSYSIRGGFETQYF
clone_size: -; d_call: -; j_call: TRBJ2-5; v_call: TRBV21-1; cdr3_nt: TGTGCCAGCAGCAGGTTGAAGGACAGCCCTTTACGGGAGACCCAGTACTTC; cdr3_aa: CASSRLKDSPLRETQYF
clone_size: -; d_call: -; j_call: TRBJ2-2; v_call: TRBV2; cdr3_nt: TGTGCCAGCAGGGATCAGGGGCTAGCGTACACCGGGGAGCTGTTTTTT; cdr3_aa: CASRDQGLAYTGELFF
clone_size: once; d_call: -; j_call: TRBJ2-2; v_call: TRBV5-6; cdr3_nt: TGTGCCAGCAGCTTGGGGGTCACTCGATATTCGAACACCGGGGAGCTGTTTTTT; cdr3_aa: CASSLGVTRYSNTGELFF
clone_size: -; d_call: -; j_call: TRBJ2-7; v_call: TRBV21-1; cdr3_nt: TGTGCCAGCAGCAAAGGCAGGGGGTCGGGCTACGAGCAGTACTTC; cdr3_aa: CASSKGRGSGYEQYF
clone_size: -; d_call: -; j_call: TRBJ2-7; v_call: TRBV9; cdr3_nt: TGTGCCAGCAGCGACTCCCCGGCCAGTTACTACGAGCAGTACTTC; cdr3_aa: CASSDSPASYYEQYF
clone_size: -; d_call: -; j_call: TRBJ2-7; v_call: TRBV30; cdr3_nt: TGTGCCTTATTAACCTTCGACACGATTGGGTACGAGCAGTACTTC; cdr3_aa: CALLTFDTIGYEQYF
clone_size: -; d_call: -; j_call: TRBJ2-6; v_call: TRBV5-8; cdr3_nt: TGTGCCAGCAGCCCGTCGGCTGGCTCTGGGGCCAACGTCCTGACTTTC; cdr3_aa: CASSPSAGSGANVLTF
clone_size: -; d_call: -; j_call: TRBJ2-6; v_call: TRBV7-9; cdr3_nt: TGTGCCAGCAGCTTATCCTGGGGAACCCCCTCTGGGGCCAACGTCCTGACTTTC; cdr3_aa: CASSLSWGTPSGANVLTF
clone_size: -; d_call: -; j_call: TRBJ1-2; v_call: TRBV6-5; cdr3_nt: TGTGCCAGCAGTTATTCTACAGATCCTAACTATGGCTACACCTTC; cdr3_aa: CASSYSTDPNYGYTF
clone_size: -; d_call: -; j_call: TRBJ2-5; v_call: TRBV5-1; cdr3_nt: TGCGCCAGCAGCGGCGGGACTTCCCAAGAGACCCAGTACTTC; cdr3_aa: CASSGGTSQETQYF
clone_size: -; d_call: -; j_call: TRBJ1-5; v_call: TRBV9; cdr3_nt: TGTGCCAGCAGCGTAGGGAGCAATCAGCCCCAGCATTTT; cdr3_aa: CASSVGSNQPQHF
clone_size: -; d_call: TRBD1; j_call: TRBJ1-4; v_call: TRBV4-2; cdr3_nt: TGTGCCAGCAGCCAAAACAGGGGCACAAATGAAAAACTGTTTTTT; cdr3_aa: CASSQNRGTNEKLFF
clone_size: -; d_call: -; j_call: TRBJ1-4; v_call: TRBV29-1; cdr3_nt: TGCAGCGTTGAAGATCGGGGCAGGGGAGACGAAAAACTGTTTTTT; cdr3_aa: CSVEDRGRGDEKLFF
clone_size: -; d_call: -; j_call: TRBJ2-4; v_call: TRBV29-1; cdr3_nt: TGCAGCGTTGGGCCTCTCCAGGGGGGGGATACTCTAGCCAAAAACATTCAGTACTTC; cdr3_aa: CSVGPLQGGDTLAKNIQYF
clone_size: -; d_call: TRBD2; j_call: TRBJ2-2; v_call: TRBV5-6; cdr3_nt: TGTGCCAGCAGCTTGCCCAGGGGACTAGCGGTCGTCGGGGAGCTGTTTTTT; cdr3_aa: CASSLPRGLAVVGELFF
clone_size: -; d_call: -; j_call: TRBJ2-7; v_call: TRBV9; cdr3_nt: TGTGCCAGCAGCGTAGACACCGGTCGGACACTCCTTGGGGAGCAGTACTTC; cdr3_aa: CASSVDTGRTLLGEQYF
clone_size: -; d_call: -; j_call: TRBJ2-1; v_call: TRBV27; cdr3_nt: TGTGCCAGCAGTTTAGCGGGAATCAGCTCCAATGAGCAGTTCTTC; cdr3_aa: CASSLAGISSNEQFF
clone_size: -; d_call: -; j_call: TRBJ1-2; v_call: TRBV21-1; cdr3_nt: TGTGCCAGCAGCAAAGAAGGGGCCAGGGGCTGTGGCTACACCTTC; cdr3_aa: CASSKEGARGCGYTF
clone_size: -; d_call: -; j_call: TRBJ2-5; v_call: TRBV7-9; cdr3_nt: TGTGCCAGCAGCCGGGACTCACAAGAGACCCAGTACTTC; cdr3_aa: CASSRDSQETQYF
clone_size: few; d_call: -; j_call: TRBJ1-2; v_call: TRBV2; cdr3_nt: TGTGCCAGCAGTGAAGCATCCAGAGGGGACCAAATGGATGGCTACACCTTC; cdr3_aa: CASSEASRGDQMDGYTF
clone_size: once; d_call: -; j_call: TRBJ2-5; v_call: TRBV5-1; cdr3_nt: TGCGCCAGCAGCTTGGGCTCAGGGCTGGAGACCCAGTACTTC; cdr3_aa: CASSLGSGLETQYF
clone_size: -; d_call: -; j_call: TRBJ2-3; v_call: TRBV13; cdr3_nt: TGTGCCAGCAGCTTAGGAGCGGTTAGCACAGATACGCAGTATTTT; cdr3_aa: CASSLGAVSTDTQYF